Listed here are 28 T cell receptor beta chains from one sample, sequenced in a study of Graves' ophthalmopathy and Graves' hyperthyroidism. The authors amplified TCR beta CDR3 regions, and they did so from RNA transcripts for repertoire sequencing. The workflow started with a first-round RT-PCR run with HTBI primers and then moved on to a second-round multiplex PCR. TCRdb reprocessed the multiplex PCR reads with MiXCR, giving one entry per CDR3 protein. The top ten hold approximately 51% of the sample, which has 230,000 or so distinct CDR3 sequences, around 50% seen once. The sequencing sample was made of peripheral blood. Receptors were obtained from an adult man with Graves' ophthalmopathy.

This clonotype showed up just a few times. This chain joins TRBV2 and TRBJ2-7, with TRBD1 matching over 7 bases. With V trimmed by 6 bases and J by 3 bases, 11 bases remained unmatched. The length of the CDR3 is 15 residues. Germline lookup yields CDR1 SNHLY and CDR2 FYNNEI. CDR3 sequence reads: CASSGQETILYEQYF. DNA for the CDR3: TGTGCCAGCAGCGGACAGGAAACGATCCTCTACGAGCAGTACTTC.

This clonotype occurred many times. The chain couples TRBV7-9 to TRBJ1-3; D not certain. Germline-derived CDR1 and CDR2 are SEHNR and FQNEAQ (reference sequence). This CDR3 region has 14 residues. The germline V and J ends were trimmed by 5 bases and 2 bases, with 10 bases remaining between them. In nucleotides, the CDR3 is TGTGCCAGCAGCCCACGTCAGCCTGGAAACACCATATATTTT. Encoded protein: CASSPRQPGNTIYF.

This clonotype was counted between two and nine times. The chain's CDR3 is CASSADGQGDQPQHF. The CDR3 DNA is TGTGCCAGCAGCGCGGACGGACAGGGCGATCAGCCCCAGCATTTT. The rearrangement joins TRBV5-6 to TRBJ1-5; 8 bases are shared with TRBD1. Germline V CDR1 and CDR2: SGHDT, YYEEEE. V lost 4 bases, J lost 5 bases, and 8 bases stayed unmatched. The CDR3 is 15 amino acids.

This clonotype was picked up a small number of times. J is TRBJ2-5 and V is TRBV20-1; TRBD1 agrees at 7 bases. The CDR3 is 15 amino acids. Germline assignment: CDR1 DFQATT and CDR2 SNEGSKA (reference sequence). Unmatched junction bases numbered 8, after V lost 3 bases and J lost 1 base. The CDR3 region is CSASGAGGSQETQYF. CDR3 DNA: TGCAGTGCTAGCGGGGCAGGGGGTTCCCAAGAGACCCAGTACTTC.

This chain uses TRBV28 with TRBJ1-2; unclear D gene. The CDR3 is 14 amino acids. Germline CDR1 and CDR2: MDHEN and SYDVKM. The V end was cut by 3 bases, the J end by 5 bases, with 13 bases between. The CDR3 is CASSLETRRYGYTF. DNA for the CDR3: TGTGCCAGCAGTTTGGAAACGAGAAGGTATGGCTACACCTTC.

The V call is TRBV2, the J call TRBJ1-6; D might be TRBD1 (6 bases). The germline V and J ends were trimmed by 4 bases and 10 bases, with 20 bases remaining between them. This CDR3 has 16 residues. Germline V lookup: CDR1 SNHLY, CDR2 FYNNEI. The CDR3 nucleotides read TGTGCCAGCAGTGGTGCCTCAGGGGCAGAAGGGTCACCCCTCCACTTT. It is translated as CASSGASGAEGSPLHF.

J is TRBJ2-7 and V is TRBV15; D remains ambiguous. The CDR3 is made up of 11 amino acids. Germline loops: CDR1 LNHNV, CDR2 YYDKDF (reference sequence). V lost 4 bases, J lost 2 bases, and 3 bases lay in between. Here the CDR3 DNA reads TGTGCCACCAGCAATACCTACGAGCAGTACTTC. This codes for CATSNTYEQYF.

A word on this clonotype: A much larger clone lies one base from this, so it may be a read error. This rearrangement joins TRBV9 to TRBJ1-2; 9 nucleotides match TRBD1. The CDR3 sequence is 15 residues long. Germline V gene data show CDR1 as SGDLS and CDR2 as YYNGEE. The V gene end was trimmed by 5 bases and the J gene end by 4 bases; junction bases not matched to a gene: 9. The CDR3 DNA is TGTGCCAGCAGTGCGCCGGGACAGGGAAGCTATGGCTACACCTTC. Encoded protein: CASSAPGQGSYGYTF. The entire variable domain, with the rest obtained from reference TRBV9 and TRBJ1-2, is as follows: DSGVTQTPKHLITATGQRVTLRCSPRSGDLSVYWYQQSLDQGLQFLIQYYNGEERAKGNILERFSAQQFPDLHSELNLSSLELGDSALYFCASSAPGQGSYGYTFGSGTRLTVV.

This clonotype was picked up a small number of times. CDR3 in DNA: TGTGCCAGCAGGAAAGCGAACTCCTACGAGCAGTACTTC. This encodes CASRKANSYEQYF. This chain joins TRBV12-3 or TRBV12-4 and TRBJ2-7; D gene ambiguous. Trimming took 6 bases from V and 0 from J, leaving 9 bases between them. The CDR3 spans 13 residues.

With respect to this clonotype: At one end the junction does not follow the germline gene, possibly because of a read error. The chain combines TRBV20-1 with TRBJ1-2, with D possibly TRBD1 on 6 matching bases. The germline V gene has CDR1 DFQATT and CDR2 SNEGSKA (reference sequence). This CDR3 is built from 13 residues. CDR3 sequence: CSAQNGQNYDYTF. DNA for the CDR3: TGCAGTGCCCAAAACGGACAGAACTATGACTACACCTTC.

This clonotype was counted at least ten times. The genes are TRBV29-1 and TRBJ1-2; D perhaps matches TRBD1 (5 bases). The CDR3 has 13 residues. The V end lost 0 bases, the J end lost 4 bases, and 9 bases lay between the germline ends. Germline assignment: CDR1 SQVTM and CDR2 ANQGSEA. DNA of the CDR3: TGCAGCGTTGAAGAGACAGTACTCTATGGCTACACCTTC. It encodes CSVEETVLYGYTF.

This clonotype was counted between two and nine times. The genes are TRBV29-1 and TRBJ1-1, with 7 positions matching TRBD1. The J segment lost 0 bases and the V segment lost 7 bases, leaving 5 bases of the junction unmatched. This CDR3 is built from 13 residues. CDR1 and CDR2 from the germline V gene are SQVTM and ANQGSEA. The CDR3 coding sequence is TGCAGCGGGGGGACAGAGATGAACACTGAAGCTTTCTTT. Translating it yields CSGGTEMNTEAFF.

This clonotype was seen a few times. V and J are TRBV20-1 and TRBJ1-5, with a tentative D call TRBD1 (6 bases). The germline gives CDR1 DFQATT, CDR2 SNEGSKA (reference sequence). The germline V and J ends were trimmed by 6 bases and 4 bases, with 19 bases remaining between them. This CDR3 has 15 amino acids. CDR3 residues: CSASPGGPRNQPQHF. CDR3 nucleotide sequence: TGCAGTGCCTCCCCCGGGGGCCCCCGGAATCAGCCCCAGCATTTT.

In DNA form, the CDR3 reads TGTGCCAGCAGACGGGACAGGAGGCACAATCAGCCCCAGCATTTT. Translated: CASRRDRRHNQPQHF. This chain joins TRBV6-1 and TRBJ1-5, with TRBD1 identical over 8 bases. V gave up 6 bases and J gave up 3 bases; unmatched junction bases: 7. The CDR3 runs 15 residues. CDR1 MNHNS and CDR2 SASEGT come from the germline V gene.

The V call is TRBV11-2, the J call TRBJ1-1; 8 nucleotides line up with TRBD1. The CDR3 is 14 residues long. Germline V gene lookup returns CDR1 SGHAT and CDR2 FQNNGV. The trim removed 0 bases at V and 4 bases at J, leaving 1 base unmatched. CDR3 DNA sequence: TGTGCCAGCAGCTTAGAAGGACAGGGCACTGAAGCTTTCTTT. Encoded protein: CASSLEGQGTEAFF.

The chain recombines TRBV7-6 with TRBJ2-5; no clear D. Per germline, CDR1 SGHVS and CDR2 FNYEAQ. Trimming left V 8 bases short and J 4 bases short, with 11 bases between. This CDR3 contains 12 residues. CDR3 residues: CASAPLGETQYF. In DNA form, the CDR3 reads TGTGCCAGCGCTCCGCTAGGAGAGACCCAGTACTTC.

This chain connects TRBV20-1 to TRBJ2-5; D is possibly TRBD1 or TRBD2 (6 bases each). The length of the CDR3 is 14 residues. Germline CDR1 and CDR2: DFQATT and SNEGSKA (reference sequence). V was trimmed by 1 base and J by 1 base, leaving 10 bases between them. CDR3 sequence: CSARGGASQETQYF. The CDR3 coding sequence is TGCAGTGCTAGAGGGGGGGCTTCCCAAGAGACCCAGTACTTC.

CDR3 in amino acids: CASSQHDGNTEAFF. CDR3 bases: TGCGCCAGCAGCCAACATGACGGGAACACTGAAGCTTTCTTT. The gene calls are TRBV4-1 and TRBJ1-1; no firm D call. Between the trimmed V and J ends, which lost 2 bases and 1 base, there was a span of 8 bases. The CDR3 is 14 residues long. CDR1 is MGHRA and CDR2 is YSYEKL in the germline V gene.

This clonotype was seen only once. The V gene is TRBV15, the J gene TRBJ2-5; tentative D call: TRBD1 (5 bases). Trimming took 1 base from V and 4 from J, leaving 13 bases between them. The germline gives CDR1 LNHNV, CDR2 YYDKDF (reference sequence). The CDR3 covers 15 residues. For the CDR3, the DNA is TGTGCCACCAGCAGAGGTCTCAGGGTCGGAGAGACCCAGTACTTC. It encodes CATSRGLRVGETQYF.

Ten or more counts support this clonotype. This chain joins TRBV7-6 and TRBJ1-5, with D maybe TRBD1 (6 bases). Germline V gives CDR1 SGHVS, CDR2 FNYEAQ. The V gene lost 5 bases and the J gene lost 3 bases, with 11 bases spanning the gap. The CDR3 runs 14 residues. CDR3 nucleotide sequence: TGTGCCAGCAGCCCGACAGGATACAATCAGCCCCAGCATTTT. Its translation: CASSPTGYNQPQHF. Full variable domain (missing parts from reference TRBV7-6 and TRBJ1-5): GAGVSQSPRYKVTKRGQDVALRCDPISGHVSLYWYRQALGQGPEFLTYFNYEAQQDKSGLPNDRFSAERPEGSISTLTIQRTEQRDSAMYRCASSPTGYNQPQHFGDGTRLSIL.

This clonotype was counted at least ten times. The genes are TRBV29-1 and TRBJ1-1, with 11 bases fitting TRBD1. J was trimmed by 1 base and V by 6 bases; bases with no gene match: 1. The CDR3 loop spans 13 amino acids. CDR1 SQVTM and CDR2 ANQGSEA come from the germline V gene. The CDR3 nucleotides are TGCAGCGTGGACAGGGGGCAGAACACTGAAGCTTTCTTT. Amino acids: CSVDRGQNTEAFF.

This chain links TRBV20-1 with TRBJ1-5, with D possibly being TRBD1 (5 bases). Germline-derived CDR1 and CDR2 are DFQATT and SNEGSKA (reference sequence). This CDR3 is 15 amino acids long. V lost 2 bases and J lost 0, with 11 bases in between. CDR3 sequence reads: CSARQGAYSNQPQHF. CDR3 in DNA: TGCAGTGCTAGACAGGGCGCCTATAGCAATCAGCCCCAGCATTTT.

The rearrangement uses TRBV3-1 and TRBJ2-5; 8 bases fit TRBD2. Trimming took 4 bases from V and 4 from J; bases not matched to a gene: 5. Per germline, CDR1 LGHDT and CDR2 YNNKEL (reference sequence). The CDR3 covers 14 residues. The CDR3 sequence is CASSPRLAGETQYF. The CDR3 nucleotides are TGTGCCAGCAGCCCTCGGCTAGCGGGAGAGACCCAGTACTTC.

This clonotype has only a few counts. The chain combines TRBV29-1 with TRBJ2-6, with 7 bases identical to TRBD2. The junction had 7 bases not matched to a gene; V was cut back by 7 bases and J by 4 bases. Germline V gene lookup returns CDR1 SQVTM and CDR2 ANQGSEA. This CDR3 has 14 amino acids. DNA for the CDR3: TGCAGCGCCGCCGCGGGGGTCGGGGCCAACGTCCTGACTTTC. Translating gives CSAAAGVGANVLTF.

This clonotype was counted between two and nine times. The chain has TRBV14 and TRBJ1-2; 8 bases fit TRBD1. The ends lost 0 bases at V and 8 bases at J; junction bases unmatched: 5. The CDR3 spans 14 residues. Germline V gene lookup returns CDR1 SGHDN and CDR2 FVKESK. The CDR3 bases are TGTGCCAGCAGCCAAGATTTACAGGGGGACGGCTACACCTTC. Amino acid sequence: CASSQDLQGDGYTF. Using reference TRBV14 and TRBJ1-2 for the parts outside the CDR3, the full variable domain is EAGVTQFPSHSVIEKGQTVTLRCDPISGHDNLYWYRRVMGKEIKFLLHFVKESKQDESGMPNNRFLAERTGGTYSTLKVQPAELEDSGVYFCASSQDLQGDGYTFGSGTRLTVV.

This clonotype was seen ten or more times. The genes are TRBV19 and TRBJ1-4; the match to TRBD1 covers 7 bases. From germline, CDR1 is LNHDA and CDR2 SQIVND (reference sequence). After removal of 5 bases from V and 6 bases from J, the junction contained 12 bases not matched to a gene. The CDR3 spans 16 residues. The CDR3 DNA sequence: TGTGCCAGTAGTTTCACAACGGGACAGCCGTATGAAAAACTGTTTTTT. It translates to CASSFTTGQPYEKLFF. Combining the CDR3 with reference TRBV19 and TRBJ1-4 gives the whole variable domain DGGITQSPKYLFRKEGQNVTLSCEQNLNHDAMYWYRQDPGQGLRLIYYSQIVNDFQKGDIAEGYSVSREKKESFPLTVTSAQKNPTAFYLCASSFTTGQPYEKLFFGSGTQLSVL.

The V call is TRBV28, the J call TRBJ2-7; 8 bases line up with TRBD2. The CDR3 extends over 13 amino acids. V lost 9 bases and J lost 0; bases outside the gene matches: 4. Germline assignment: CDR1 MDHEN and CDR2 SYDVKM. CDR3 sequence (DNA): TGTGCCAGTCTAGCGGGCCACTCCTACGAGCAGTACTTC. Translating it yields CASLAGHSYEQYF.

This clonotype was picked up a small number of times. The rearrangement uses TRBV7-3 and TRBJ1-4; D gene uncertain. Looked up from germline, CDR1 is SGHTA and CDR2 is FQGTGA. Trimming removed 5 bases from V and 3 bases from J, with 7 bases in between. The CDR3 has 13 residues. In DNA form, the CDR3 reads TGTGCCAGCAGCGCTGCAGCTAATGAAAAACTGTTTTTT. This codes for CASSAAANEKLFF.